Presented here are 17 T cell receptor beta chains from one specimen sequenced in a study of T cell repertoires in cytomegalovirus infection. MiXCR was run by TCRdb on the reads, yielding one entry per CDR3 protein. The sample includes 160,000 or so distinct CDR3 sequences, 17% seen only once; the top ten take approximately 18%. Source material: CD8+ T cells from PBMCs. The receptors stem from a human donor in good health (CMV status not recorded). Some clones in this sample may be carry-over from other donors' samples.

V usage is TRBV5-6 and J usage is TRBJ2-1; D remains unclear. V was trimmed by 4 bases and J by 7 bases, leaving 12 bases between them. This CDR3 region has 13 residues. Germline loops: CDR1 SGHDT, CDR2 YYEEEE. Here the CDR3 reads CASSPRPFNEQFF. CDR3 DNA: TGTGCCAGCAGCCCCCGGCCTTTTAATGAGCAGTTCTTC.

This clonotype was recorded many times. The genes are TRBV7-2 and TRBJ2-5, with D uncertain. The germline V and J ends were trimmed by 1 base and 5 bases, with 8 bases remaining between them. The CDR3 is 13 residues long. The V gene's germline CDR1 is SGHTA and CDR2 FQGNSA. CDR3 bases: TGTGCCAGCAGCTTAGAAGGACGGGAGACCCAGTACTTC. Protein sequence: CASSLEGRETQYF.

The V gene is TRBV11-2, the J gene TRBJ2-3; the match to TRBD2 covers 7 bases. V was clipped by 5 bases and J by 9 bases; unmatched bases: 11. The CDR3 sequence is 14 residues long. Germline assignment: CDR1 SGHAT and CDR2 FQNNGV. CDR3: CASSPSPRGETQYF. The CDR3 DNA is TGTGCCAGCAGCCCATCTCCACGGGGGGAAACGCAGTATTTT.

V gene TRBV7-6 combines with J gene TRBJ1-1; 9 bases match TRBD1. The CDR3 runs to 15 residues. Germline CDR1 and CDR2: SGHVS and FNYEAQ. V shed 3 bases, J shed 2 bases, and the junction held 4 bases outside the gene matches. CDR3 protein: CASSFRDRVNTEAFF. For the CDR3, the DNA is TGTGCCAGCAGCTTTAGGGACAGGGTAAACACTGAAGCTTTCTTT.

The chain has TRBV12-3 or TRBV12-4 and TRBJ1-6, with D uncertain. V shed 5 bases and J shed 12 bases, with 14 bases lying between them. The CDR3 is 13 residues long. This chain's CDR3 is CASSPRIGEPLHF. DNA of the CDR3: TGTGCCAGCAGTCCCCGCATAGGCGAACCCCTCCACTTT.

The chain carries TRBV7-2 and TRBJ2-2; D possibly corresponds to TRBD1 (6 bases). Looked up from germline, CDR1 is SGHTA and CDR2 is FQGNSA. V was pared by 0 bases and J by 3 bases, with 11 bases between. The CDR3 has 16 residues. Here the CDR3 reads CASSLAWDTYTGELFF. DNA for the CDR3: TGTGCCAGCAGCTTAGCGTGGGACACCTACACCGGGGAGCTGTTTTTT.

Only a few counts were recorded for this clonotype. The chain combines TRBV7-9 with TRBJ2-3, with 7 positions matching TRBD1. V lost 1 base and J lost 4; bases outside the gene matches: 5. The CDR3 contains 15 residues. Germline lookup yields CDR1 SEHNR and CDR2 FQNEAQ (reference sequence). DNA of the CDR3: TGTGCCAGCAGCTTAGAACTAGGACAGGCAGATACGCAGTATTTT. As protein: CASSLELGQADTQYF.

The rearrangement joins TRBV5-6 to TRBJ1-1; 8 nucleotides agree with TRBD1. The ends lost 3 bases at V and 4 bases at J; junction bases unmatched: 2. The CDR3 runs to 13 residues. CDR1 SGHDT and CDR2 YYEEEE come from the germline V gene. Written as DNA, the CDR3 is TGTGCCAGCAGCTACAGGGGGGGCACTGAAGCTTTCTTT. Translated, it gives CASSYRGGTEAFF.

V gene TRBV9 combines with J gene TRBJ2-1; TRBD2 matches 7 bases. This CDR3 is built from 16 residues. V trimming: 0 bases; J trimming: 3 bases; junction bases outside the gene matches: 6. Germline CDR1 is SGDLS and CDR2 is YYNGEE. The CDR3 here is CASSVGSSGIYNEQFF. CDR3 DNA: TGTGCCAGCAGCGTAGGGTCTAGCGGAATCTACAATGAGCAGTTCTTC.

This clonotype was detected a few times. The chain carries TRBV6-6 and TRBJ1-6; no clear D gene. Trimming took 5 bases from V and 10 from J, leaving 15 bases between them. The CDR3 extends over 14 amino acids. Germline CDR1 reads MNHNY; CDR2 reads SVGAGI (reference sequence). The CDR3 DNA sequence: TGTGCCAGCAGTCTCGCCGTGTTAAGGTCACCCCTCCACTTT. Amino acids: CASSLAVLRSPLHF.

The chain combines TRBV20-1 with TRBJ2-4; D is uncertain. CDR1 and CDR2 from the germline V gene are DFQATT and SNEGSKA (reference sequence). Trimming pared 1 base from V and 12 bases from J, leaving 13 bases between. The CDR3 sequence is 12 residues long. CDR3 sequence reads: CSARVRDLAQYF. As DNA, the CDR3 is TGCAGTGCTAGAGTAAGGGATCTGGCTCAGTACTTC.

The chain uses TRBV28 and TRBJ2-3; D is unclear. Germline V lookup: CDR1 MDHEN, CDR2 SYDVKM. This CDR3 has 14 residues. V lost 5 bases, J lost 1 base, and 10 bases lay in between. CDR3 in amino acids: CASSDSYRTDTQYF. CDR3 nucleotides: TGTGCCAGCAGTGACTCCTACCGCACAGATACGCAGTATTTT. Using reference TRBV28 and TRBJ2-3 for the parts outside the CDR3, the full variable domain is DVKVTQSSRYLVKRTGEKVFLECVQDMDHENMFWYRQDPGLGLRLIYFSYDVKMKEKGDIPEGYSVSREKKERFSLILESASTNQTSMYLCASSDSYRTDTQYFGPGTRLTVL.

This clonotype was observed at least ten times. The genes are TRBV7-9 and TRBJ1-1; D uncertain. The germline V and J ends were trimmed by 2 bases and 6 bases, with 10 bases remaining between them. The CDR3 spans 13 residues. Germline lookup yields CDR1 SEHNR and CDR2 FQNEAQ (reference sequence). For the CDR3, the DNA is TGTGCCAGCAGCTTAATCGGGATCGCTGAAGCTTTCTTT. Protein: CASSLIGIAEAFF.

V is TRBV5-1 and J is TRBJ1-6; D might be TRBD1 (5 bases). The CDR3 runs 16 residues. V was trimmed by 4 bases and J by 7 bases, leaving 18 bases between them. The germline CDR1 and CDR2 sequences are SGHRS and YFSETQ. CDR3 nucleotide sequence: TGCGCCAGCAGCCGAACAGGCTCGTCGACGAATTCACCCCTCCACTTT. Protein sequence: CASSRTGSSTNSPLHF.

This clonotype has more than one count but fewer than ten. The rearrangement joins TRBV7-3 to TRBJ2-7; D is unclear. The CDR3 totals 13 residues. Trimming took 8 bases from V and 2 from J, leaving 13 bases between them. Germline V gives CDR1 SGHTA, CDR2 FQGTGA. The CDR3 DNA reads as TGTGCCAGCGTTACCAGCTGCGCCTACGAGCAGTACTTC. Its translation: CASVTSCAYEQYF.

This clonotype showed up many times. At one end, the junction sequence differs from germline, possibly due to a read error. The CDR3 sequence: CASSRIAGTGGSPLHF. CDR3 in DNA: TGTGCCAGCAGCCGGATCGCCGGGACAGGAGGGTCACCACTCCACTTT. This chain connects TRBV7-2 to TRBJ1-6, with 8 bases lining up with TRBD1. The CDR3 loop spans 16 amino acids. CDR1 and CDR2 from the germline V gene are SGHTA and FQGNSA.

In its sample, this clonotype was seen many times. This chain connects TRBV7-2 to TRBJ2-1; 8 nucleotides agree with TRBD1. CDR1 is SGHTA, CDR2 FQGNSA, per germline. The length of the CDR3 is 16 residues. After removal of 3 bases from V and 5 bases from J, the junction contained 9 bases not matched to a gene. The CDR3 reads CASSFRTGSYDNEQFF. The CDR3 region has the DNA TGTGCCAGCAGCTTCCGGACAGGGTCATACGACAATGAGCAGTTCTTC.